This T cell receptor (beta chain) appears in the sequencing data of a study of blood T cells in healthy people across ages (dated by TCRdb to the mid-2010s). With regard to the full study: In model experiments, roughly one uniquely barcoded TCR beta cDNA molecule per two T cells was captured by template switching. The study analyzed two additional independent replicas of 1 million unique cDNA reads from the same blood draw for two donors, one aged 18 to 30 and one aged 80 or older. To avoid experimental bias, donors of different ages were randomly spread across the sequencing lanes. The donors were split into four age groups: young (average roughly 15 years), middle-aged (nearly 40), aged (more than 60) and long-lived (roughly 86). The study measured age-related changes in TCR beta repertoire diversity using deep sequencing normalized with unique cDNA molecular identifiers.

Donors were approximately 42 systemically healthy Caucasian individuals from Russia aged 6 to 90 years. Approximately 10 milliliters of peripheral blood were collected from each donor into EDTA-treated Vacutainer tubes. Ficoll-Paque density-gradient centrifugation was used to isolate PBMCs, with at least 6.5 million per sample. Total RNA was extracted from PBMCs with Trizol reagent, with at least 6 micrograms obtained per sample. The percentages of naive CD45RAhigh/CD27high T cells were determined by flow cytometry on a PBMC aliquot from every donor. With respect to this clonotype: Its antigen is currently not known. The record has no base qualities; no much larger clone is one base away.

Study-level results and caveats: Compared with the aged group, more naive CD4+ T cells, fewer expanded clones and increased TCR diversity were shown by the long-lived group, suggesting age selection. Total diversity estimates from one million sequenced T cells were considered lower bounds and underestimates. Conclusive comparison of naive and antigen-experienced compartments was prevented by the profiling of bulk unsorted PBMCs. As age increased, observed TCR beta diversity per million T cells dropped in a roughly linear way, and a significant reduction was already evident by age about 36. Because donor CMV infection status was unknown, age-related changes in expanded clonotypes were potentially confounded. Observed TCR beta diversity correlated strongly with the percentage of naive T cells measured by flow cytometry.

Libraries were prepared through 5' RACE. For sequencing, an Illumina HiSeq 2500 was employed. A second about 7 to 12 cycle PCR used a sample-barcoded 5' primer and a J-beta primer mix. Each TCR beta cDNA molecule received a unique molecular identifier from a template-switch 5' adaptor carrying 12 random nucleotides. Each sample yielded at least 2.5 million CDR3-containing paired-end reads. First-strand cDNA was synthesized from all RNA with the Mint cDNA synthesis kit, primed by a TRBC-specific oligonucleotide. Following uracil-DNA glycosylase treatment, a first 18-cycle PCR with universal primers M1SS and BC2_uni_R was performed on all cDNA. As for how the authors treated the data: Each sample was normalized by randomly selecting 1 million high-quality reads, each carrying a distinct molecular identifier. Reads sharing molecular identifiers were discarded rather than binned into consensus sequences. MiTCR, with a Q25 quality threshold and the strictest error-elimination algorithm, was used for CDR3 identification, clonotype clustering and error correction. A nonparametric unseen species model using Euler transformation provided a lower-bound estimate of total TCR beta diversity. TCRdb redid the processing of the public reads, applying fastp at Q25 and MiXCR, and retained in-frame beta chains. Each entry merges the rows of one CDR3 protein and shows their most common DNA and genes. The V and J calls come from TCRdb's annotation, not from the publication. The sample data list about 1.8 million distinct CDR3 sequences, and approximately 50% of these were observed just once. Clones ranked in the top ten supply 2.1% of the sample.

In the germline V gene, CDR1 corresponds to LGHNA and CDR2 to YSLEER. V loses 0 bases of germline sequence and J loses 9 bases, and the interval between the two ends is 18 bases. From the cysteine through the phenylalanine, the CDR3 covers 16 amino acids. Left in the record is the CDR3 DNA by itself, 48 bases read in frame from the first base. This clonotype was obtained from a woman aged 40-49 years in good health. The sample comprised blood. The chain was built from TRBV4-3 and TRBJ2-1; the D gene is possibly TRBD2, with 5 bases matching. The CDR3 region reads CASSQDRPAGGAEQFF. The DNA sequence is as follows: TGCGCCAGCAGCCAAGATCGGCCAGCAGGAGGTGCTGAGCAGTTCTTC.